Following are 25 T cell receptor beta chains from one sample sequenced in a study of neurological immune-mediated disorders. TCRdb processed the 5' RACE reads anew with MiXCR; each CDR3 protein has one entry. The table shows 18,000 or so distinct CDR3 sequences, with 14% occurring only once. The sample taken for sequencing was CD4+ T cells from blood. These receptors originate from an older woman with HTLV-1-associated myelopathy (HAM/TSP).

By frequency in the sample, this clonotype is medium-sized. The chain employs TRBV11-3 and TRBJ1-1, with D unclear. V shed 0 bases and J shed 1 base, with 3 bases lying between them. Germline CDR1 and CDR2: SGHNT and YENEEA. The CDR3 has 13 residues. DNA of the CDR3: TGTGCCAGCAGCTTAGAGGGGAACACTGAAGCTTTCTTT. Translation gives CASSLEGNTEAFF.

This clonotype is deemed medium-sized. This sequence joins TRBV12-3 or TRBV12-4 and TRBJ1-2, with D possibly TRBD1 on 6 matching bases. V was clipped by 4 bases and J by 7 bases, with 16 bases between them. The CDR3 consists of 14 residues. CDR3 region: CASSSSGGQVGYTF. The DNA of the CDR3 is TGTGCCAGCAGTTCATCCGGGGGGCAGGTTGGCTACACCTTC.

This clonotype was recorded at least ten times. V is TRBV27 and J is TRBJ1-1; D is possibly TRBD1 (5 bases). V was trimmed by 2 bases and J by 4 bases, leaving 11 bases between them. The length of the CDR3 is 14 residues. Germline V gene sequence: CDR1 MNHEY, CDR2 SMNVEV (reference sequence). Here the CDR3 DNA reads TGTGCCAGCAGTTTAATGAGGGGAAGCACTGAAGCTTTCTTT. This encodes CASSLMRGSTEAFF.

This clonotype was found many times. The chain links TRBV3-1 to TRBJ2-7; 13 bases are shared with TRBD2. Germline trimming cut 4 bases from V and 12 bases from J; bases unmatched to any gene: 12. Germline V gene data show CDR1 as LGHDT and CDR2 as YNNKEL (reference sequence). This CDR3 spans 15 amino acids. As DNA, the CDR3 is TGTGCCAGCAGCCCGACCCAAACTAGCGGGAGGGGCCTGTACTTC. Translated, it gives CASSPTQTSGRGLYF.

This clonotype is judged large (0.1 to 1%). This chain uses TRBV5-1 with TRBJ2-5; TRBD2 might be the D (6 bases). Germline CDR1 is SGHRS and CDR2 is YFSETQ. This CDR3 contains 14 residues. V was trimmed by 4 bases and J by 5 bases, leaving 15 bases between them. The CDR3 region has the DNA TGCGCCAGCAGCCAGGGCCTCGGAGGGGAGACCCAGTACTTC. This sequence encodes CASSQGLGGETQYF.

At least ten counts were recorded for this clonotype. The V gene is TRBV9, the J gene TRBJ2-7; 8 nucleotides agree with TRBD1. Germline V gene lookup returns CDR1 SGDLS and CDR2 YYNGEE. The CDR3 totals 15 residues. V shed 5 bases, J shed 2 bases, and the junction held 9 bases outside the gene matches. CDR3 nucleotides: TGTGCCAGCAGTGCCGACGGGACAGGCACCTACGAGCAGTACTTC. Protein product: CASSADGTGTYEQYF. The variable domain in full, completed from reference TRBV9 and TRBJ2-7, reads DSGVTQTPKHLITATGQRVTLRCSPRSGDLSVYWYQQSLDQGLQFLIQYYNGEERAKGNILERFSAQQFPDLHSELNLSSLELGDSALYFCASSADGTGTYEQYFGPGTRLTVT.

This clonotype was observed many times. The chain is built from TRBV24-1 and TRBJ2-2, with TRBD1 matching 10 bases. Unmatched junction bases numbered 13, after V lost 7 bases and J lost 3 bases. Germline assignment: CDR1 KGHDR and CDR2 SFDVKD. The CDR3 covers 18 residues. The CDR3 region is CATSPDRGPRIDTGELFF. CDR3 DNA sequence: TGTGCCACCAGCCCCGACAGGGGGCCAAGAATCGACACCGGGGAGCTGTTTTTT.

This clonotype is medium-sized (0.01 to 0.1%) by share. This rearrangement joins TRBV3-1 to TRBJ1-3; TRBD1 is a possible D gene (5 bases). CDR1 LGHDT and CDR2 YNNKEL come from the germline V gene (reference sequence). The CDR3 consists of 16 residues. Between the trimmed V and J ends, which lost 5 bases and 0 bases, there was a span of 14 bases. CDR3 loop: CASSSRVPASGNTIYF. In DNA form, the CDR3 reads TGTGCCAGCAGCTCCAGGGTCCCGGCCTCTGGAAACACCATATATTTT.

V is TRBV5-1 and J is TRBJ2-5; TRBD2 agrees at 8 bases. V gave up 4 bases and J gave up 4 bases; unmatched junction bases: 15. The CDR3 totals 17 residues. Germline assignment: CDR1 SGHRS and CDR2 YFSETQ. CDR3 in amino acids: CASSQHSGISRGETQYF. The CDR3 nucleotides read TGCGCCAGCAGCCAACATAGCGGGATCTCTCGGGGAGAGACCCAGTACTTC.

This clonotype was seen many times. This rearrangement joins TRBV28 to TRBJ2-5; D gene uncertain. With 3 bases removed from V and 3 bases from J, the gap between germline ends came to 5 bases. The CDR3 is 12 residues long. The germline V gene encodes CDR1 MDHEN and CDR2 SYDVKM. CDR3 sequence: CASSFREETQYF. For the CDR3, the DNA is TGTGCCAGCAGTTTCCGGGAAGAGACCCAGTACTTC.

This clonotype was recorded at least ten times. The chain uses TRBV7-9 and TRBJ2-3, with TRBD2 as a possible D gene (5 bases). In germline, CDR1 is SEHNR, CDR2 FQNEAQ (reference sequence). The CDR3 length is 22 residues. The V and J ends lost 3 bases and 3 bases respectively, with 34 bases between them. CDR3 sequence: CASSFPSMTAGGHPHVTDTQYF. In DNA form, the CDR3 reads TGTGCCAGCAGCTTCCCGTCTATGACGGCAGGAGGCCACCCGCACGTAACAGATACGCAGTATTTT. The full variable domain, with the rest looked up from reference TRBV7-9 and TRBJ2-3, is DTGVSQNPRHKITKRGQNVTFRCDPISEHNRLYWYRQTLGQGPEFLTYFQNEAQLEKSRLLSDRFSAERPKGSFSTLEIQRTEQGDSAMYLCASSFPSMTAGGHPHVTDTQYFGPGTRLTVL.

This clonotype occurred many times. The chain couples TRBV7-2 to TRBJ2-2; D unresolved. The germline V gene has CDR1 SGHTA and CDR2 FQGNSA. Trimming shortened V by 3 bases and J by 7 bases, and 9 bases separated the two germline ends. This CDR3 region has 13 residues. CDR3 amino acids: CASSFPKDGELFF. CDR3 bases: TGTGCCAGCAGCTTTCCAAAAGACGGGGAGCTGTTTTTT.

This clonotype has at least ten counts. The chain links TRBV5-5 to TRBJ2-7; D ambiguous. Germline lookup yields CDR1 SGHKS and CDR2 YYEKEE (reference sequence). V was clipped by 0 bases and J by 0 bases, with 7 bases between them. This CDR3 contains 14 residues. CDR3 in amino acids: CASSLEPASYEQYF. CDR3 coding DNA: TGTGCCAGCAGCTTGGAGCCAGCCTCCTACGAGCAGTACTTC.

V gene TRBV5-1 combines with J gene TRBJ2-7; D might be TRBD2 (6 bases). V was clipped by 6 bases and J by 11 bases, with 21 bases between them. Looked up from germline, CDR1 is SGHRS and CDR2 is YFSETQ. The CDR3 is 13 residues long. CDR3 DNA: TGCGCCAGCAACGCGGGGTCTTCTCTTGAGAAGTACTTC. Protein product: CASNAGSSLEKYF.

This clonotype has at least ten counts. The rearrangement links TRBV5-1 to TRBJ2-5; tentatively, D is TRBD2 (5 bases). The V and J ends lost 0 bases and 5 bases respectively, with 11 bases between them. The CDR3 covers 14 residues. Germline V gene sequence: CDR1 SGHRS, CDR2 YFSETQ. The CDR3, as DNA: TGCGCCAGCAGCTTGGCCGGCGGACTGGAGACCCAGTACTTC. Protein product: CASSLAGGLETQYF.

The table lists this clonotype with many counts. This rearrangement joins TRBV5-1 to TRBJ2-2; 7 bases match TRBD2. The CDR3 has 15 residues. Germline CDR1 reads SGHRS; CDR2 reads YFSETQ. J gave up 4 bases and V 0 bases, and 3 bases lay outside the gene matches. CDR3: CASSLVGLTTGELFF. CDR3 DNA sequence: TGCGCCAGCAGCTTGGTGGGACTAACCACCGGGGAGCTGTTTTTT.

Written as DNA, the CDR3 is TGTGCCAGCATTACGACAGTGAACACTGAAGCTTTCTTT. Protein sequence: CASITTVNTEAFF. The chain combines TRBV5-6 with TRBJ1-1; tentative D call: TRBD1 (5 bases). Trimming stripped 6 bases from V and 0 bases from J, with 9 bases between. CDR1 is SGHDT and CDR2 is YYEEEE in the germline V gene. CDR3 length: 13 amino acids. The full variable domain, with the rest looked up from reference TRBV5-6 and TRBJ1-1, is DAGVTQSPTHLIKTRGQQVTLRCSPKSGHDTVSWYQQALGQGPQFIFQYYEEEERQRGNFPDRFSGHQFPNYSSELNVNALLLGDSALYLCASITTVNTEAFFGQGTRLTVV.

This clonotype was counted many times. The chain joins TRBV5-1 to TRBJ2-3; D is ambiguous. From germline, CDR1 is SGHRS and CDR2 YFSETQ. Trimming removed 5 bases from V and 5 bases from J, with 6 bases in between. CDR3 size: 11 residues. The CDR3 loop is CASRAIDTQYF. The DNA of the CDR3 is TGCGCCAGCAGGGCGATAGATACGCAGTATTTT.

This rearrangement joins TRBV3-1 to TRBJ1-1, with a possible D match to TRBD1 (5 bases). CDR1 is LGHDT, CDR2 YNNKEL, per germline (reference sequence). V gave up 0 bases and J gave up 6 bases, with 11 bases separating them. The CDR3 length is 14 residues. The CDR3 nucleotides read TGTGCCAGCAGCCAAGATACGGGGGACGCTGAAGCTTTCTTT. Translated: CASSQDTGDAEAFF. The full variable domain, in which reference TRBV3-1 and TRBJ1-1 provide the parts outside the CDR3, is DTAVSQTPKYLVTQMGNDKSIKCEQNLGHDTMYWYKQDSKKFLKIMFSYNNKELIINETVPNRFSPKSPDKAHLNLHINSLELGDSAVYFCASSQDTGDAEAFFGQGTRLTVV.

The sample holds many counts of this clonotype. J is TRBJ1-2 and V is TRBV11-3; 12 bases agree with TRBD1. The CDR3 sequence is 15 residues long. V trimming: 7 bases; J trimming: 7 bases; junction bases outside the gene matches: 10. Germline values: CDR1 SGHNT, CDR2 YENEEA. The CDR3 spells CASTAGTGGAGGYTF. The CDR3 coding sequence is TGTGCCAGCACCGCCGGGACAGGGGGCGCGGGTGGCTACACCTTC.

The sample holds many counts of this clonotype. The rearrangement links TRBV7-9 to TRBJ1-2; the match to TRBD1 covers 7 bases. This CDR3 is 16 amino acids long. Germline V gives CDR1 SEHNR, CDR2 FQNEAQ (reference sequence). J gave up 0 bases and V 4 bases, and 8 bases lay outside the gene matches. The CDR3 sequence is CASSWDSPSANYGYTF. As DNA, the CDR3 is TGTGCCAGCAGCTGGGACAGCCCGTCAGCTAACTATGGCTACACCTTC.

This clonotype appeared many times. The chain links TRBV6-2 or TRBV6-3 to TRBJ1-5; TRBD1 is a possible D gene (5 bases). CDR1 is MNHEY, CDR2 SVGEGT, per germline. The germline V and J ends were trimmed by 2 bases and 4 bases, with 15 bases remaining between them. This CDR3 comprises 16 residues. CDR3 DNA: TGTGCCAGCAGTTACAACAGAGTGACAGAGAATCAGCCCCAGCATTTT. Encoded protein: CASSYNRVTENQPQHF.

This clonotype came up many times. The chain has TRBV11-2 and TRBJ2-3, with 12 bases aligning to TRBD2. Germline loops: CDR1 SGHAT, CDR2 FQNNGV. The CDR3 covers 17 residues. With 5 bases clipped from V and 6 bases from J, the junction kept 12 bases outside the gene matches. The CDR3: CASSRQNPSGGADTQYF. CDR3 DNA sequence: TGTGCCAGCAGCCGCCAGAACCCTAGCGGGGGGGCCGATACGCAGTATTTT.

The chain joins TRBV20-1 to TRBJ1-5, with TRBD1 as a possible D gene (6 bases). Germline values: CDR1 DFQATT, CDR2 SNEGSKA (reference sequence). V lost 7 bases and J lost 4, with 14 bases in between. This CDR3 comprises 13 residues. In nucleotides, the CDR3 is TGCAGTGTCGACAGGAGAAGTAATCAGCCCCAGCATTTT. It translates to CSVDRRSNQPQHF.

This clonotype was found many times. The chain employs TRBV5-1 and TRBJ2-3; D perhaps matches TRBD2 (6 bases). Germline V lookup: CDR1 SGHRS, CDR2 YFSETQ. Between the trimmed V and J ends, which lost 0 bases and 3 bases, there was a span of 20 bases. The CDR3 loop spans 18 amino acids. The DNA for the CDR3 is TGCGCCAGCAGCTTGGGACCTACGAGAAGGAGGGTAACAGATACGCAGTATTTT. The encoded protein is CASSLGPTRRRVTDTQYF.